Listed below are T cell receptor beta chains from one sample, sequenced in a study of blood T cell repertoires in COVID-19. Sequencing was performed with immunoSEQ multiplex PCR; in TCRdb, only in-frame clones are kept and a portion is missing. The sample lists hundreds of thousands of clones; 80% to 90% were seen once. Sample: peripheral blood. The receptor set was obtained from a man aged 18 to 30 with COVID-19, enrolled during active disease. Each CDR3 is given with its conserved first and last residue. D genes are given only for firm matches. Size is omitted from some rows. Given values are once, few, many or a class for expanded clones.

size,D,V,J,CDR3,DNA
.,.,TRBV27,TRBJ1-1,CASSGVGAFTEAFF,TGTGCCAGCAGTGGGGTAGGGGCGTTCACTGAAGCTTTCTTT
.,.,TRBV30,TRBJ1-1,CLAGTPNTEAFF,TGTCTTGCCGGGACACCTAACACTGAAGCTTTCTTT
once,TRBD2,TRBV2,TRBJ2-1,CASSESSGTGNEQFF,TGTGCCAGCAGTGAGTCCAGCGGGACGGGAAATGAGCAGTTCTTC
.,TRBD2,TRBV5-1,TRBJ2-2,CASSSGRAPTNTGELFF,TGCGCCAGCAGCTCAGGGAGGGCGCCTACGAACACCGGGGAGCTGTTTTTT
.,TRBD2,TRBV5-4,TRBJ2-1,CASSLGLAGGMSYNEQFF,TGTGCCAGCAGCTTAGGACTAGCGGGGGGGATGTCCTACAATGAGCAGTTCTTC
.,.,TRBV2,TRBJ2-1,CASSEFRAGNEQFF,TGTGCCAGCAGTGAATTCCGGGCGGGGAATGAGCAGTTCTTC
.,.,TRBV5-1,TRBJ2-5,CASSLDGQPSQTQYF,TGCGCCAGCAGCTTGGACGGACAGCCCAGCCAGACCCAGTACTTC
.,.,TRBV12-3/TRBV12-4,TRBJ1-6,CASTRDFTSPLHF,TGTGCCAGCACCAGGGATTTTACTTCACCCCTCCACTTT
.,TRBD1,TRBV5-1,TRBJ1-1,CASSLGQRPSEAFF,TGCGCCAGCAGCCTGGGACAGAGACCATCTGAAGCTTTCTTT
once,.,TRBV9,TRBJ2-3,CASSVGAGDYTDTQYF,TGTGCCAGCAGCGTAGGGGCAGGGGACTACACAGATACGCAGTATTTT
.,TRBD1,TRBV7-9,TRBJ1-5,CASSNDRGVNQPQHF,TGTGCCAGCAGCAATGACAGGGGGGTCAATCAGCCCCAGCATTTT
once,TRBD2,TRBV5-6,TRBJ2-1,CASSGGLASYNEQFF,TGTGCCAGCAGCGGGGGACTAGCTTCCTACAATGAGCAGTTCTTC
.,TRBD1,TRBV6-5,TRBJ1-1,CAGTGVGNTEAFF,TGTGCCGGAACAGGGGTTGGCAACACTGAAGCTTTCTTT
.,.,TRBV2,TRBJ2-5,CASSEGWGGGGETQYF,TGTGCCAGCAGTGAAGGATGGGGAGGAGGAGGCGAGACCCAGTACTTC
.,.,TRBV5-8,TRBJ2-3,CASSYWTDYTDTQYF,TGTGCCAGCAGCTATTGGACGGACTACACAGATACGCAGTATTTT
.,TRBD1,TRBV5-6,TRBJ1-2,CASSGAADRDRDYGYTF,TGTGCCAGCAGCGGGGCGGCGGACAGGGATCGCGACTATGGCTACACCTTC
.,TRBD1,TRBV7-2,TRBJ2-3,CASSPGDRVPTDTQYF,TGTGCCAGCAGCCCTGGAGACAGGGTTCCCACAGATACGCAGTATTTT
.,TRBD1,TRBV30,TRBJ2-1,CAWGQGWNNEQFF,TGTGCCTGGGGACAGGGCTGGAACAATGAGCAGTTCTTC
.,.,TRBV11-3,TRBJ2-3,CASSQARGQDTQYF,TGTGCCAGCAGCCAAGCTAGGGGCCAAGATACGCAGTATTTT
once,TRBD1,TRBV6-1,TRBJ1-1,CASSERGGAYVAFF,TGTGCCAGCAGTGAAAGAGGGGGCGCGTACGTAGCTTTCTTT
.,.,TRBV2,TRBJ2-1,CASSELNRAPQFF,TGTGCCAGCAGCGAACTCAACAGGGCTCCGCAGTTCTTC
.,TRBD1,TRBV6-2/TRBV6-3,TRBJ2-3,CASSLGTGGAAQYF,TGTGCCAGCAGTTTGGGGACAGGGGGCGCGGCGCAGTATTTT
.,.,TRBV2,TRBJ1-2,CASSQAAEGGYTF,TGTGCCAGCTCCCAGGCAGCCGAGGGCGGCTACACCTTC
.,TRBD1,TRBV10-1,TRBJ2-5,CASSPDRQETQYF,TGCGCCAGCAGCCCGGACAGGCAAGAGACCCAGTACTTC
.,TRBD1,TRBV10-3,TRBJ1-2,CATRQGVVYGYTF,TGTGCCACCCGACAGGGCGTCGTCTATGGCTACACCTTC
.,TRBD2,TRBV24-1,TRBJ2-5,CATSDLYSGRETQYF,TGTGCCACCAGTGATTTGTATAGCGGGAGGGAGACCCAGTACTTC
.,.,TRBV10-3,TRBJ2-3,CAISARGGADTQYF,TGTGCCATCAGTGCGAGGGGGGGGGCGGATACGCAGTATTTT
.,.,TRBV5-1,TRBJ2-6,CASSGTLLSGANVLTF,TGCGCCAGCAGCGGGACACTACTCTCTGGGGCCAACGTCCTGACTTTC
once,.,TRBV19,TRBJ1-3,CASSLAQYGNTIYF,TGTGCCAGTAGTCTCGCCCAGTATGGAAACACCATATATTTT
.,TRBD1,TRBV19,TRBJ1-1,CASQTRTGGRRAFF,TGTGCCAGTCAAACCCGGACAGGGGGCCGCCGAGCTTTCTTT
.,TRBD1,TRBV5-1,TRBJ2-5,CASSPDRGRETQYF,TGCGCCAGCAGCCCAGACAGGGGGCGGGAGACCCAGTACTTC
.,.,TRBV30,TRBJ1-1,CAWRTSFDTEAFF,TGTGCCTGGCGGACATCCTTCGACACTGAAGCTTTCTTT
once,.,TRBV7-6,TRBJ1-6,CASSLAGSYNSPLHF,TGTGCCAGCAGCTTAGCCGGGTCCTATAATTCACCCCTCCACTTT
.,.,TRBV2,TRBJ1-6,CASVFQSGGPLHF,TGTGCCAGCGTTTTTCAGTCTGGTGGACCCCTCCACTTT
once,TRBD1,TRBV3-1/TRBV3-2,TRBJ1-1,CASSQTWDSKAFF,TGTGCCAGCAGCCAAACCTGGGACAGCAAAGCTTTCTTT
once,TRBD1,TRBV3-1/TRBV3-2,TRBJ2-7,CASSQEGAGTGRDSYEQYF,TGTGCCAGCAGCCAAGAAGGCGCCGGGACAGGGCGGGATTCCTACGAGCAGTACTTC
few,TRBD2,TRBV23-1,TRBJ2-1,CASSQSPSTSGSYNEQFF,TGCGCCAGCAGTCAATCGCCCTCGACTAGCGGGAGTTACAATGAGCAGTTCTTC
.,TRBD2,TRBV7-8,TRBJ2-7,CASSGASGGSSYEQYF,TGTGCCAGCAGCGGGGCTAGCGGGGGTTCCTCCTACGAGCAGTACTTC
once,TRBD2,TRBV27,TRBJ2-1,CASSLPTSGNNYNEQFF,TGTGCCAGCAGTTTACCTACTAGCGGGAACAACTACAATGAGCAGTTCTTC
.,.,TRBV27,TRBJ1-6,CASSVGTANSPLHF,TGTGCCAGCAGTGTCGGGACTGCAAATTCACCCCTCCACTTT
.,.,TRBV11-2,TRBJ1-5,CASSFHQNQPQHF,TGTGCCAGCAGCTTTCATCAGAATCAGCCCCAGCATTTT